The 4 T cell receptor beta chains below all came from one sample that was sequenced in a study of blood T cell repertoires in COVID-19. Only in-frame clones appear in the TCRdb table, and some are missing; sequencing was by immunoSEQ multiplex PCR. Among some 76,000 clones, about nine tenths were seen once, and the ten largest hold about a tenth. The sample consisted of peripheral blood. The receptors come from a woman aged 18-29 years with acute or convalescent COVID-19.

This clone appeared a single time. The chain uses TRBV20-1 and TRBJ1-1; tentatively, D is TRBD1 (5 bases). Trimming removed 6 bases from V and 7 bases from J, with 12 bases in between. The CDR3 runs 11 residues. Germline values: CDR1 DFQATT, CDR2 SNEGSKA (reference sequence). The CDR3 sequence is CSAAGLNEAFF. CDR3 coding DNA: TGCAGTGCCGCGGGACTGAATGAAGCTTTCTTT.

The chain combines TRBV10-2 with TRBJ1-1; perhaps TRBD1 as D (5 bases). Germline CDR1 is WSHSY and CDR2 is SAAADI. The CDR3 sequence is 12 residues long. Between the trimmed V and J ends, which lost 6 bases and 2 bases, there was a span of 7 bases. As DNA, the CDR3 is TGCGCCAGCAGACAGGCTAACACTGAAGCTTTCTTT. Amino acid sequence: CASRQANTEAFF.

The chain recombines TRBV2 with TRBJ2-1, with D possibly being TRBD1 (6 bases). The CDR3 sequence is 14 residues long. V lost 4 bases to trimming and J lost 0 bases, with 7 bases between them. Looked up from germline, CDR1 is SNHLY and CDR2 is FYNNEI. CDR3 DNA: TGTGCCAGCAGTGTGGACAGCTCCTACAATGAGCAGTTCTTC. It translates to CASSVDSSYNEQFF.

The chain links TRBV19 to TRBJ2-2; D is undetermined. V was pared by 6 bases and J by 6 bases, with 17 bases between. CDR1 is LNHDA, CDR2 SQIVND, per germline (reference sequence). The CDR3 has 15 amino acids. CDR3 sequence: CASSEKIIPPGELFF. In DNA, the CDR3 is TGTGCCAGTAGCGAGAAAATCATACCCCCCGGGGAGCTGTTTTTT.